This entry concerns a single T cell receptor beta chain. The sample comes from a study of cytomegalovirus exposure and HLA in healthy donors. The PCR had 60 Vbeta and 13 Jbeta primers. The repertoire was sequenced with immunoSEQ multiplex PCR; TCRdb's copy has only in-frame clones and lacks some. Of more than 100,000 clones listed, around three fifths were seen once; the top ten hold 2.4%. Material: PBMCs. This receptor was identified in a woman in her thirties or forties in good health and CMV-seronegative.

CDR3 in amino acids: CAISEGLRYEQYF. The CDR3 DNA follows: TGTGCCATCAGTGAAGGACTGCGCTACGAGCAGTACTTC. The rearrangement links TRBV10-3 to TRBJ2-7, with D perhaps matching TRBD2 (5 bases). Trimming left V 3 bases short and J 3 bases short, with 9 bases between. Germline CDR1 and CDR2: ENHRY and SYGVKD. The CDR3 runs to 13 residues.